The 19 T cell receptor beta chains presented below share a single source sample, sequenced in a study of OX40 agonist ivuxolimab in advanced cancers. The method was immunoSEQ multiplex PCR; TCRdb's version includes in-frame clones alone and lacks a portion of them. The table has about 46,000 clones, roughly nine tenths seen once. The sequences come from CD4+ or CD8+ T cells sorted from blood, collected in a trial of the OX40 agonist ivuxolimab. These receptor sequences come from an adult with an advanced solid tumor such as melanoma, head and neck, liver or kidney cancer.

The rearrangement joins TRBV5-1 to TRBJ2-3; no clear D gene. The CDR3 loop spans 14 amino acids. Germline CDR1 is SGHRS and CDR2 is YFSETQ. Trimming stripped 1 base from V and 2 bases from J, with 8 bases between. This CDR3 reads CASSLLGFTDTQYF. The CDR3 coding sequence is TGCGCCAGCAGCTTGCTCGGATTCACAGATACGCAGTATTTT.

The chain carries TRBV7-9 and TRBJ1-3; possible D gene TRBD1, 6 bases. The CDR3 sequence is 16 residues long. V lost 3 bases to trimming and J lost 0 bases, with 12 bases between them. Germline CDR1 and CDR2: SEHNR and FQNEAQ (reference sequence). Written as DNA, the CDR3 is TGTGCCAGCAGCTTCCGTGGACAGTTCTCTGGAAACACCATATATTTT. This sequence encodes CASSFRGQFSGNTIYF.

The chain is built from TRBV6-4 and TRBJ1-1; TRBD1 might be the D (6 bases). Germline V CDR1 and CDR2: MRHNA, SNTAGT. The CDR3 sequence is 15 residues long. Trimming stripped 6 bases from V and 2 bases from J, with 16 bases between. DNA of the CDR3: TGTGCCAGCAGACCCACAGGGCTCGAAAACACTGAAGCTTTCTTT. It is translated as CASRPTGLENTEAFF.

The CDR3 coding sequence is TGTGCCAGCAGCCCGGTTTATCTTTACAATGAGCAGTTCTTC. As protein: CASSPVYLYNEQFF. V and J are TRBV7-6 and TRBJ2-1; D is undetermined. V lost 5 bases, J lost 4 bases, and 12 bases lay in between. The CDR3 is 14 residues long. CDR1 is SGHVS and CDR2 is FNYEAQ in the germline V gene.

This clone was counted a few times. The chain has TRBV7-9 and TRBJ2-5; D unclear. Germline CDR1 reads SEHNR; CDR2 reads FQNEAQ (reference sequence). The V end lost 5 bases, the J end lost 13 bases, and 17 bases lay between the germline ends. The CDR3 consists of 12 residues. CDR3 in amino acids: CASSAGVGSRYF. CDR3 sequence (DNA): TGTGCCAGCAGCGCCGGCGTGGGGTCCCGGTACTTC. Full variable domain (outside the CDR3, taken from reference TRBV7-9 and TRBJ2-5): DTGVSQNPRHKITKRGQNVTFRCDPISEHNRLYWYRQTLGQGPEFLTYFQNEAQLEKSRLLSDRFSAERPKGSFSTLEIQRTEQGDSAMYLCASSAGVGSRYFGPGTRLLVL.

Written as DNA, the CDR3 is TGTGCCAGCAGTGAAGCCCCGGCCTTCACAGATACGCAGTATTTT. Residues: CASSEAPAFTDTQYF. J is TRBJ2-3 and V is TRBV6-1; no firm D call. The germline V gene has CDR1 MNHNS and CDR2 SASEGT. The V and J ends lost 0 bases and 2 bases respectively, with 9 bases between them. This CDR3 spans 15 amino acids.

The chain recombines TRBV11-2 with TRBJ2-7; D is ambiguous. Per germline, CDR1 SGHAT and CDR2 FQNNGV. V was trimmed by 5 bases and J by 5 bases, leaving 16 bases between them. This CDR3 contains 14 residues. DNA for the CDR3: TGTGCCAGCAGCGCCAGTACCCATCTCGACGAGCAGTACTTC. This codes for CASSASTHLDEQYF.

The rearrangement links TRBV7-2 to TRBJ1-6; 11 positions agree with TRBD1. J was trimmed by 5 bases and V by 4 bases; bases with no gene match: 7. The CDR3 loop spans 17 amino acids. Per germline, CDR1 SGHTA and CDR2 FQGNSA. The CDR3 protein is CASSSGQGARHNSPLHF. As DNA, the CDR3 is TGTGCCAGCAGCTCAGGACAGGGGGCCCGCCATAATTCACCCCTCCACTTT.

V and J are TRBV10-3 and TRBJ2-7; TRBD2 might be the D (6 bases). CDR1 is ENHRY and CDR2 is SYGVKD in the germline V gene. V was cut by 0 bases and J by 2 bases, with 14 bases left in between. The CDR3 totals 16 residues. Here the CDR3 reads CAISESVGGGAYEQYF. CDR3 sequence (DNA): TGTGCCATCAGTGAGTCGGTGGGCGGAGGGGCCTACGAGCAGTACTTC.

In this sample, this clone is medium-sized. The chain carries TRBV7-9 and TRBJ2-6, with D unclear. Trimming took off 0 bases at V and 0 bases at J, with 9 bases between the two ends. Germline V gene data show CDR1 as SEHNR and CDR2 as FQNEAQ (reference sequence). The CDR3 sequence is 17 residues long. The CDR3 protein is CASSLASGRSGANVLTF. CDR3 DNA sequence: TGTGCCAGCAGCTTAGCCTCTGGGCGCTCTGGGGCCAACGTCCTGACTTTC.

V gene TRBV18 combines with J gene TRBJ1-5, with D unresolved. V lost 2 bases, J lost 7 bases, and 12 bases lay in between. CDR3 size: 14 residues. Germline CDR1 KGHSH, CDR2 LQKENI. The CDR3 DNA sequence: TGTGCCAGCTCACCAGGCGGGGTAAGGCAGCCCCAGCATTTT. It codes for CASSPGGVRQPQHF.

This clone is categorized as medium-sized (0.01 to 0.1%). V and J are TRBV6-1 and TRBJ2-7, with 10 bases identical to TRBD1. Germline CDR1 MNHNS, CDR2 SASEGT. J gave up 3 bases and V 4 bases, and 3 bases lay outside the gene matches. This CDR3 region has 14 residues. CDR3 residues: CASSVGQGDYEQYF. The CDR3 coding sequence is TGTGCCAGCAGTGTAGGACAGGGGGACTACGAGCAGTACTTC.

CDR3 nucleotides: TGTGCCAGCAGATTTACGGGACAGAACTATGGCTACACCTTC. Translated: CASRFTGQNYGYTF. J is TRBJ1-2 and V is TRBV11-2; 7 nucleotides line up with TRBD1. Germline trimming cut 6 bases from V and 2 bases from J; bases unmatched to any gene: 6. The CDR3 has 14 residues. The germline CDR1 and CDR2 sequences are SGHAT and FQNNGV.

This chain uses TRBV19 with TRBJ2-7; D may correspond to TRBD1 or TRBD2 (6 bases each). V was cut by 6 bases and J by 2 bases, with 20 bases left in between. The CDR3 runs 16 residues. In germline, CDR1 is LNHDA, CDR2 SQIVND (reference sequence). The CDR3 nucleotides are TGTGCCAGTAGCAGGGGTCCCGGGGAGGTCACCTACGAGCAGTACTTC. Protein product: CASSRGPGEVTYEQYF. Using reference TRBV19 and TRBJ2-7 for the parts outside the CDR3, the full variable domain is DGGITQSPKYLFRKEGQNVTLSCEQNLNHDAMYWYRQDPGQGLRLIYYSQIVNDFQKGDIAEGYSVSREKKESFPLTVTSAQKNPTAFYLCASSRGPGEVTYEQYFGPGTRLTVT.

The chain is built from TRBV20-1 and TRBJ2-7; D might be TRBD1 (6 bases). This CDR3 is built from 11 residues. With 3 bases removed from V and 4 bases from J, the gap between germline ends came to 7 bases. CDR1 and CDR2 (germline): DFQATT, SNEGSKA (reference sequence). In nucleotides, the CDR3 is TGCAGTGCTAGGCAGGGGTACGAGCAGTACTTC. It is translated as CSARQGYEQYF.

The rearrangement uses TRBV28 and TRBJ2-1; no firm D call. V was clipped by 2 bases and J by 15 bases, with 11 bases between them. Germline V lookup: CDR1 MDHEN, CDR2 SYDVKM. CDR3 size: 11 residues. The CDR3 spells CASSLRNSRFF. CDR3 nucleotide sequence: TGTGCCAGCAGTTTAAGGAATAGCCGGTTCTTC. Full variable domain (remainder filled in from reference TRBV28 and TRBJ2-1): DVKVTQSSRYLVKRTGEKVFLECVQDMDHENMFWYRQDPGLGLRLIYFSYDVKMKEKGDIPEGYSVSREKKERFSLILESASTNQTSMYLCASSLRNSRFFGPGTRLTVL.

The chain is built from TRBV7-9 and TRBJ2-5, with D possibly matching TRBD2 (5 bases). This CDR3 is 14 amino acids long. V lost 2 bases and J 1 base, leaving 8 bases between the germline ends. CDR1 is SEHNR, CDR2 FQNEAQ, per germline (reference sequence). DNA of the CDR3: TGTGCCAGCAGCTTACTAGGAGGCCAAGAGACCCAGTACTTC. It yields the protein CASSLLGGQETQYF.

The CDR3 reads CASSRTEDFYEQYF. CDR3 coding DNA: TGTGCCAGCTCCCGGACGGAGGATTTCTACGAGCAGTACTTC. The gene calls are TRBV6-6 and TRBJ2-7, with D perhaps TRBD2 (5 bases). The CDR3 is 14 residues long. Trimming removed 8 bases from V and 3 bases from J, with 17 bases in between. Germline CDR1 reads MNHNY; CDR2 reads SVGAGI (reference sequence).

The gene calls are TRBV18 and TRBJ2-1; D is unresolved. The CDR3 length is 14 residues. V was shortened by 0 bases and J by 4 bases, with 7 bases between the two germline ends. Germline V gene sequence: CDR1 KGHSH, CDR2 LQKENI. CDR3 in amino acids: CASSPPTYYNEQFF. CDR3 nucleotides: TGTGCCAGCTCACCACCGACGTATTACAATGAGCAGTTCTTC.